This T cell receptor (beta chain) was captured by sequencing in a study of CD8 T cells in ankylosing spondylitis. Study-level results: Among TCR beta sequences, a motif of roughly 8 highly homologous variants appeared characteristic of ankylosing spondylitis blood. A CD8+ phenotype characterized the disease-linked clones, which were relatively rare in peripheral blood. Reports say disease-linked clones showed up significantly more in matched ankylosing spondylitis synovial fluid.

On this clonotype itself: Its antigen is as yet unknown.

The authors made TCR beta libraries by quantitative 5'-RACE with molecular barcodes. TCRdb used MiXCR to reprocess the 5' RACE reads, holding one entry per CDR3 protein. The table records 200,000 to 250,000 distinct CDR3 sequences, about 10% of them present only once. The sample taken for sequencing was blood, either unsorted or a sorted T cell fraction (not recorded which). The receptor was isolated from a male donor with ankylosing spondylitis or in good health (not recorded which).

CDR3 region: CASSFSGRAYNEQFF. The CDR3 coding sequence is TGTGCCAGCAGTTTTAGCGGGAGAGCCTACAATGAGCAGTTCTTC. The genes are TRBV12-3 or TRBV12-4 and TRBJ2-1, with 9 nucleotides matching TRBD2. J was trimmed by 2 bases and V by 3 bases; bases with no gene match: 2. The CDR3 has 15 residues.